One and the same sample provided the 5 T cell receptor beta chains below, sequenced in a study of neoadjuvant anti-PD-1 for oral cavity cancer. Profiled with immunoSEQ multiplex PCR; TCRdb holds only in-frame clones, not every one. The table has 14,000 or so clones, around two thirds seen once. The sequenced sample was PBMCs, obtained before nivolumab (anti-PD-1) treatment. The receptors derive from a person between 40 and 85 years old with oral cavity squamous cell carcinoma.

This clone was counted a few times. DNA for the CDR3: TGTGCCAGCAGGCGGACAGGGCTAAGGAATCAGCCCCAGCATTTT. Protein sequence: CASRRTGLRNQPQHF. The V call is TRBV2, the J call TRBJ1-5, with 8 bases fitting TRBD1. CDR1 SNHLY and CDR2 FYNNEI come from the germline V gene. The trim removed 6 bases at V and 4 bases at J, leaving 8 bases unmatched. The CDR3 consists of 15 residues. The entire variable domain, with the rest obtained from reference TRBV2 and TRBJ1-5, is as follows: EPEVTQTPSHQVTQMGQEVILRCVPISNHLYFYWYRQILGQKVEFLVSFYNNEISEKSEIFDDQFSVERPDGSNFTLKIRSTKLEDSAMYFCASRRTGLRNQPQHFGDGTRLSIL.

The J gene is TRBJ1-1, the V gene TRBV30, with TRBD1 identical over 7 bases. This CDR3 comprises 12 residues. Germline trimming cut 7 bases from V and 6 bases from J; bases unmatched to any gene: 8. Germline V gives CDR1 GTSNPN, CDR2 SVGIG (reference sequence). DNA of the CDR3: TGTGCCTACACCTCAGGGGGGGCTGAAGCTTTCTTT. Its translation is CAYTSGGAEAFF. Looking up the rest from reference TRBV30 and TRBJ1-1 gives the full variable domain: SQTIHQWPATLVQPVGSPLSLECTVEGTSNPNLYWYRQAAGRGLQLLFYSVGIGQISSEVPQNLSASRPQDRQFILSSKKLLLSDSGFYLCAYTSGGAEAFFGQGTRLTVV.

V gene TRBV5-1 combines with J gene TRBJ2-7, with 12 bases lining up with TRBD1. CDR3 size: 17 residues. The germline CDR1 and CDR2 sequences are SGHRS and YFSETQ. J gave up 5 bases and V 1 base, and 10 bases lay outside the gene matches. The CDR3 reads CASSLRGQGAFGHEQYF. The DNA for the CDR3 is TGCGCCAGCAGCTTGAGGGGACAGGGGGCGTTCGGCCACGAGCAGTACTTC.

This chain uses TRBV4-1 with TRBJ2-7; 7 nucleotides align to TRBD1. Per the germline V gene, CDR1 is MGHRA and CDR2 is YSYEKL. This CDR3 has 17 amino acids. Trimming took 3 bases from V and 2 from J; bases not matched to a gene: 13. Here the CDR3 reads CASSHDPNRGRPYEQYF. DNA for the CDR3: TGCGCCAGCAGCCATGACCCGAACAGGGGACGGCCCTACGAGCAGTACTTC.

The CDR3, as DNA: TGTGCCAGCAGCTTAATTTCTTCTGGAAACACCATATATTTT. It specifies CASSLISSGNTIYF. J is TRBJ1-3 and V is TRBV7-9; D unclear. The germline V gene encodes CDR1 SEHNR and CDR2 FQNEAQ (reference sequence). The CDR3 has 14 amino acids. V was pared by 2 bases and J by 1 base, with 6 bases between.